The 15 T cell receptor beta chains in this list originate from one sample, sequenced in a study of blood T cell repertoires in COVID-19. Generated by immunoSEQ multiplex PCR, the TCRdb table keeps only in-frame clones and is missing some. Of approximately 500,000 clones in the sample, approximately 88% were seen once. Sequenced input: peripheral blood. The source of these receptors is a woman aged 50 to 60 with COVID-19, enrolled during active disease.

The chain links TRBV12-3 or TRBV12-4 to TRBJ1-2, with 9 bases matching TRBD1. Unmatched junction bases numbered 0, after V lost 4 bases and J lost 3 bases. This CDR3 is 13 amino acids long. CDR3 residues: CASSWTGDYGYTF. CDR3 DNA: TGTGCCAGCAGTTGGACAGGGGACTATGGCTACACCTTC.

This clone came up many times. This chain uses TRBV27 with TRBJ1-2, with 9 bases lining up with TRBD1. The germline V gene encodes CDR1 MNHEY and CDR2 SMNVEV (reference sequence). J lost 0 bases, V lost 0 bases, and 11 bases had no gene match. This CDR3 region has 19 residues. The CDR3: CASSLSPGQGLGTNYGYTF. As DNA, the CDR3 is TGTGCCAGCAGTTTATCCCCAGGACAGGGGTTGGGGACTAACTATGGCTACACCTTC.

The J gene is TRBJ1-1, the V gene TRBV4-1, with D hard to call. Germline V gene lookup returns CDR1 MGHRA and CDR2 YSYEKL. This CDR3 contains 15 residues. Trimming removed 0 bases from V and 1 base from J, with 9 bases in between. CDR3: CASSQDHARNTEAFF. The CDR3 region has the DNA TGCGCCAGCAGCCAAGATCATGCGAGGAACACTGAAGCTTTCTTT.

Written as DNA, the CDR3 is TGTGCCAGCAGTCCTCCCATGGGACAGGGATATGGCTACACCTTC. This sequence encodes CASSPPMGQGYGYTF. The chain has TRBV28 and TRBJ1-2, with TRBD1 matching over 9 bases. From germline, CDR1 is MDHEN and CDR2 SYDVKM. The junction had 9 bases not matched to a gene; V was cut back by 5 bases and J by 5 bases. This CDR3 contains 15 residues.

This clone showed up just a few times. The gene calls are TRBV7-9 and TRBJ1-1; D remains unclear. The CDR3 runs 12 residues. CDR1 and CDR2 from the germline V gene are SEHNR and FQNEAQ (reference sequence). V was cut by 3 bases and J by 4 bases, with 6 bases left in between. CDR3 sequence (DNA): TGTGCCAGCAGCTTCCCAGGCACTGAAGCTTTCTTT. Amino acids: CASSFPGTEAFF.

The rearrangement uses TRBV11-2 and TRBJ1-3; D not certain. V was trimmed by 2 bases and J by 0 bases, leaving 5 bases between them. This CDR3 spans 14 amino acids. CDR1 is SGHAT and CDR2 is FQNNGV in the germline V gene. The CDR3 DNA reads TGTGCCAGCAGCTTACAGAACTCTGGAAACACCATATATTTT. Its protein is CASSLQNSGNTIYF. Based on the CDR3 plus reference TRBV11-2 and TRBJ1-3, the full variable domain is EAGVAQSPRYKIIEKRQSVAFWCNPISGHATLYWYQQILGQGPKLLIQFQNNGVVDDSQLPKDRFSAERLKGVDSTLKIQPAKLEDSAVYLCASSLQNSGNTIYFGEGSWLTVV.

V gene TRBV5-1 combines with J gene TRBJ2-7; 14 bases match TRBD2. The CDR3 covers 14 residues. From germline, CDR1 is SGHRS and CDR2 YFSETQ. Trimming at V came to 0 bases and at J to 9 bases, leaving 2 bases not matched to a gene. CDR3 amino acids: CASSLGGTSGGQYF. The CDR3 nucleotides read TGCGCCAGCAGCTTGGGCGGGACTAGCGGGGGGCAGTACTTC.

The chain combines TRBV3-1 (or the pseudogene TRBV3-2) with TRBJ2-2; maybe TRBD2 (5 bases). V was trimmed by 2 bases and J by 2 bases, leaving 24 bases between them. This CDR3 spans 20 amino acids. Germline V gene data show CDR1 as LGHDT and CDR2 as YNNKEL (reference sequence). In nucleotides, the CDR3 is TGTGCCAGCAGCCAAAAAAAGAGGGTAGCCCCAACATCAAACACCGGGGAGCTGTTTTTT. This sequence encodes CASSQKKRVAPTSNTGELFF.

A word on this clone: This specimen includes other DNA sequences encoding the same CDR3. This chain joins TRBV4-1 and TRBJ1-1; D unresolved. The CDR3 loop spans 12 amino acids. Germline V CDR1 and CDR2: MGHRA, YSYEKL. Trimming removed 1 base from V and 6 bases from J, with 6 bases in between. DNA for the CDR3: TGCGCCAGCAGCCAAGGTGGAGCTGAAGCTTTCTTT. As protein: CASSQGGAEAFF.

Here the CDR3 DNA reads TGTGCCAGCAGCCCGCCGGAGGATATTGATGAGCAGTTCTTC. Protein sequence: CASSPPEDIDEQFF. This chain uses TRBV5-4 with TRBJ2-1; possible D gene TRBD2, 5 bases. Trimming stripped 4 bases from V and 8 bases from J, with 16 bases between. Looked up from germline, CDR1 is SGHNT and CDR2 is YYREEE (reference sequence). The CDR3 sequence is 14 residues long.

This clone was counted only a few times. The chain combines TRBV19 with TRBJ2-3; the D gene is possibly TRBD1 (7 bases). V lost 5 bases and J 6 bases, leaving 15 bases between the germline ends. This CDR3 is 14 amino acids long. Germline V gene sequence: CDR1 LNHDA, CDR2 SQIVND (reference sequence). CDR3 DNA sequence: TGTGCCAGTAGTCGACAGGGAGGCGGGGATACGCAGTATTTT. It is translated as CASSRQGGGDTQYF.

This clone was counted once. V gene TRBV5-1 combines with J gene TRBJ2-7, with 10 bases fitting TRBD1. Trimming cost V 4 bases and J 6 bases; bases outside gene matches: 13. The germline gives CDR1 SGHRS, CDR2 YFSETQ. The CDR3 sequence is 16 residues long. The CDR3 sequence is CASSPARTGGFGEQYF. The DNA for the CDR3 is TGCGCCAGCAGCCCCGCCCGGACAGGGGGTTTCGGCGAGCAGTACTTC. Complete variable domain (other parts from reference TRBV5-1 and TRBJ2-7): KAGVTQTPRYLIKTRGQQVTLSCSPISGHRSVSWYQQTPGQGLQFLFEYFSETQRNKGNFPGRFSGRQFSNSRSEMNVSTLELGDSALYLCASSPARTGGFGEQYFGPGTRLTVT.

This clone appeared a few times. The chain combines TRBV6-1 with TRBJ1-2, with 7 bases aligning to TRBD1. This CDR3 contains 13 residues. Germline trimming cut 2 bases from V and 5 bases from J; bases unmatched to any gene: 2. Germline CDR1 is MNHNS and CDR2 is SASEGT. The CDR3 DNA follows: TGTGCCAGCAGTGAACAGGGGGAGTATGGCTACACCTTC. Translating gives CASSEQGEYGYTF.

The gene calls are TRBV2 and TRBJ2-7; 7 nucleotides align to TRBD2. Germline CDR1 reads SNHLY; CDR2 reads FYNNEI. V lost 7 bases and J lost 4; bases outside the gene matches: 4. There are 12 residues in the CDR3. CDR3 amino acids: CASKSGAYEQYF. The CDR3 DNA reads TGTGCCAGCAAGAGCGGGGCTTACGAGCAGTACTTC.

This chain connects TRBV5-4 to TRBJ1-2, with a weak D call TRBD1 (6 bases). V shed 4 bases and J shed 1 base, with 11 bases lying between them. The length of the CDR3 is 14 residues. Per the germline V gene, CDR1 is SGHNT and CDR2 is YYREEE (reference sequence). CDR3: CASSLTGFNYGYTF. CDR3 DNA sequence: TGTGCCAGCAGCCTTACAGGGTTTAACTATGGCTACACCTTC.